The clone carrying this T cell receptor beta chain was observed many times. Its antigen is not identified. The data were obtained in a study of spatial heterogeneity in lung cancer. Study results and limitations: The numbers of ubiquitous and regional expanded TCRs correlated with ubiquitous and regional nonsynonymous mutations, respectively. Tumoral mutation counts were tracked by counts of expanded intratumoral alpha and beta TCRs.

One entry per CDR3 protein results from TCRdb running MiXCR on the 5' RACE reads. The sample lists around 100,000 distinct CDR3 sequences, approximately 4% occurring once. There are 13 residues in the CDR3. Germline V lookup: CDR1 MGHRA, CDR2 YSYEKL. The V end lost 4 bases, the J end lost 10 bases, and 14 bases lay between the germline ends. Stated time point: sample taken at primary tumor resection. Samples were obtained from about 72 donors, all untreated early-stage non-small cell lung cancer patients. The sequences come from lung tumor tissue, collected at surgery. The TCR was taken from a male donor with early-stage non-small cell lung cancer. The chain joins TRBV4-1 to TRBJ2-1; tentative D call: TRBD2 (5 bases). The CDR3 spells CASSLGLTNEQFF. CDR3 bases: TGCGCCAGCAGCCTAGGACTCACAAACGAGCAGTTCTTC.